These T cell receptor beta chains were read from a single sample in a study of T cell responses to AZD1222 COVID-19 vaccine. Measured with immunoSEQ multiplex PCR; TCRdb has only the in-frame clones, and not every one. The table includes about 67,000 clones, 83% detected once. Sequencing was performed on peripheral blood, taken 28 days after the second AZD1222 dose. The receptor set was obtained from an adult who received the AZD1222 COVID-19 vaccine. Both conserved end residues are part of each CDR3. The order of the fields is J gene, D gene, clone size, V gene, CDR3 protein, CDR3 DNA. A D gene is named only where the DNA matches it firmly. Some rows have no size entry. The others give once, few or many, or a class for an expanded clone.

TRBJ2-1 . . TRBV3-1/TRBV3-2 CASSPELGSYNEQFF TGTGCCAGCAGCCCTGAGCTCGGTTCTTACAATGAGCAGTTCTTC
TRBJ1-2 TRBD1 . TRBV29-1 CSVIPGGWTGRTDDGYTF TGCAGCGTTATCCCAGGGGGGTGGACAGGGAGAACCGACGATGGCTACACCTTC
TRBJ1-3 . . TRBV5-5 CASSFNGIDGNTIYF TGTGCCAGCAGCTTCAACGGTATTGATGGAAACACCATATATTTT
TRBJ1-2 . . TRBV4-1 CASSPTLRSPYGYTF TGCGCCAGCAGCCCCACTCTTAGATCCCCATATGGCTACACCTTC
TRBJ1-6 . . TRBV19 CASSLTAAAPLHF TGTGCCAGTAGCTTGACAGCCGCGGCACCCCTCCACTTT
TRBJ1-4 TRBD1 . TRBV18 CASSTGTEEKLFF TGTGCCAGCTCAACCGGGACAGAGGAAAAACTGTTTTTT
TRBJ2-2 . few TRBV15 CATSRGEDTGELFF TGTGCCACCAGCAGGGGCGAGGACACCGGGGAGCTGTTTTTT
TRBJ1-1 . few TRBV7-2 CASGVLNTEAFF TGTGCCAGCGGGGTACTGAACACTGAAGCTTTCTTT
TRBJ2-2 . few TRBV2 CASSGTPITGELFF TGTGCCAGCAGTGGGACACCCATTACCGGGGAGCTGTTTTTT
TRBJ2-6 . . TRBV5-4 CASTVGLLSGANVLTF TGTGCCAGCACCGTAGGACTGCTCTCTGGGGCCAACGTCCTGACTTTC
TRBJ1-2 TRBD1 . TRBV6-1 CASSEVNRGNYGYTF TGTGCCAGCAGTGAAGTTAACAGGGGTAACTATGGCTACACCTTC
TRBJ1-5 TRBD1 . TRBV6-2/TRBV6-3 CASSYTGASVEAQHF TGTGCCAGCAGTTATACAGGGGCCAGTGTTGAGGCCCAGCATTTT
TRBJ1-5 . . TRBV4-2 CASSDGLTFNQPQHF TGTGCCAGCAGCGACGGTTTAACTTTCAATCAGCCCCAGCATTTT
TRBJ1-1 TRBD1 . TRBV11-3 CASSSGGNTEAFF TGTGCCAGCAGCTCAGGGGGGAACACTGAAGCTTTCTTT
TRBJ1-4 . once TRBV5-1 CASSADGGRATNEKLFF TGCGCCAGCAGCGCGGACGGAGGGCGGGCAACTAATGAAAAACTGTTTTTT
TRBJ2-1 TRBD2 . TRBV18 CASSRLAPPYNEQFF TGTGCCAGCTCAAGACTAGCGCCACCCTACAATGAGCAGTTCTTC
TRBJ2-2 TRBD1 . TRBV28 CASKRTGVTGELFF TGTGCCAGCAAACGGACAGGGGTGACCGGGGAGCTGTTTTTT
TRBJ2-5 TRBD1 . TRBV6-2/TRBV6-3 CASSYRGQGQETQYF TGTGCCAGCAGTTACCGCGGACAGGGGCAAGAGACCCAGTACTTC
TRBJ1-1 . . TRBV6-5 CASSYSTSGGLMAFF TGTGCCAGCAGTTACTCGACCTCGGGGGGATTGATGGCTTTCTTT
TRBJ2-7 TRBD2 . TRBV6-1 CASSDKRGYEQYF TGTGCCAGCAGTGATAAGCGGGGCTACGAGCAGTACTTC
TRBJ1-3 . . TRBV7-2 CASSLGGHSGNTIYF TGTGCCAGCAGCTTAGGTGGCCACTCTGGAAACACCATATATTTT
TRBJ1-1 . few TRBV15 CATSSSDVGEAFF TGTGCCACCAGCAGTTCGGACGTCGGTGAAGCTTTCTTT
TRBJ1-2 . . TRBV11-2 CASSVQTRAPNYGYTF TGTGCCAGCAGTGTTCAAACTCGGGCCCCTAACTATGGCTACACCTTC
TRBJ1-5 . . TRBV23-1 CASSQPTTSNQPQHF TGCGCCAGCAGTCAACCGACGACGAGCAATCAGCCCCAGCATTTT
TRBJ2-1 . . TRBV18 CASSGTAGYNEQFF TGTGCCAGCTCAGGGACAGCGGGCTACAATGAGCAGTTCTTC
TRBJ2-7 . . TRBV6-2/TRBV6-3 CASSYSRVGWTYEQYF TGTGCCAGCAGTTACTCGAGGGTGGGGTGGACCTACGAGCAGTACTTC
TRBJ1-5 . few TRBV7-9 CASSLEAGRTLYF TGTGCCAGCAGCTTAGAGGCAGGGCGGACCCTATATTTT
TRBJ1-6 . . TRBV19 CASSIKGRARPNSPLHF TGTGCCAGTAGTATAAAGGGGCGGGCCAGGCCCAATTCACCCCTCCACTTT
TRBJ2-2 . . TRBV7-9 CASSLAGGNTGELFF TGTGCCAGCAGCTTAGCAGGGGGGAACACCGGGGAGCTGTTTTTT
TRBJ2-3 . . TRBV4-2 CASSQDVGQAVDTQYF TGTGCCAGCAGCCAAGATGTGGGGCAGGCGGTGGATACGCAGTATTTT
TRBJ2-5 . . TRBV24-1 CATSDRQGGEETQYF TGTGCCACCAGTGATAGGCAGGGGGGTGAAGAGACCCAGTACTTC
TRBJ2-4 . . TRBV13 CASSFGSDTGLAKNIQYF TGTGCCAGCAGCTTCGGGAGTGACACCGGTCTAGCCAAAAACATTCAGTACTTC
TRBJ1-3 . . TRBV4-3 CASSQEVSRNTIYF TGCGCCAGCAGCCAAGAAGTATCGCGAAACACCATATATTTT
TRBJ1-4 TRBD1 . TRBV5-1 CASTIRQGGEKLFF TGCGCCAGCACAATCCGACAGGGTGGAGAAAAACTGTTTTTT
TRBJ2-7 TRBD2 . TRBV6-5 CASSPQAGGREQYF TGTGCCAGCAGTCCTCAGGCGGGAGGGAGGGAGCAGTACTTC
TRBJ1-1 TRBD1 . TRBV18 CASSPDARDSDAFF TGTGCCAGCTCACCAGACGCCCGGGACAGTGATGCTTTCTTT
TRBJ2-7 . . TRBV28 CASSLPAVRNGASYEQYF TGTGCCAGCAGTCTCCCCGCCGTACGGAACGGAGCCTCCTACGAGCAGTACTTC
TRBJ2-5 TRBD2 . TRBV7-6 CASSLVGGVGGGETQYF TGTGCCAGCAGCTTAGTGGGCGGAGTTGGCGGGGGAGAGACCCAGTACTTC
TRBJ2-1 . . TRBV20-1 CSAVYNEQFF TGCAGTGCCGTATACAATGAGCAGTTCTTC
TRBJ1-5 . . TRBV6-5 CASSYSWSQPQHF TGTGCCAGCAGTTACTCATGGAGTCAGCCCCAGCATTTT
TRBJ1-5 . . TRBV6-1 CASSHRDLDQPQHF TGTGCCAGCAGTCACAGGGACTTGGACCAGCCCCAGCATTTT
TRBJ2-1 . . TRBV4-2 CASSQDSENNEQFF TGTGCCAGCAGCCAAGATTCAGAAAACAATGAGCAGTTCTTC